These 23 T cell receptor beta chains share one sample of origin, sequenced in a study of beta chain features in type 1 diabetes. The authors reverse transcribed all of the isolated RNA, so sequencing captured expressed TCRB transcripts. Measured with immunoSEQ multiplex PCR; TCRdb has only the in-frame clones, and not every one. The data contain about 300,000 clones, around 7.3% of them singletons. Sequencing was carried out using central memory CD4+ T cells from blood. These receptors came from a woman aged 18 to 35 in good health.

This chain joins TRBV5-5 and TRBJ2-1; maybe TRBD1 (6 bases). Germline loops: CDR1 SGHKS, CDR2 YYEKEE (reference sequence). This CDR3 is 16 amino acids long. V dropped 3 bases and J dropped 0 bases, with 13 bases sitting between them. CDR3 sequence reads: CASSSGHLSSYNEQFF. Here the CDR3 DNA reads TGTGCCAGCAGCTCGGGACATCTTAGCTCCTACAATGAGCAGTTCTTC.

The V gene is TRBV6-6, the J gene TRBJ1-2; D gene ambiguous. The CDR3 has 15 residues. The V end lost 2 bases, the J end lost 0 bases, and 10 bases lay between the germline ends. Germline lookup yields CDR1 MNHNY and CDR2 SVGAGI (reference sequence). The CDR3 here is CASSYRPGTNYGYTF. The CDR3 nucleotides read TGTGCCAGCAGTTACAGGCCAGGAACTAACTATGGCTACACCTTC.

V usage is TRBV10-3 and J usage is TRBJ2-5; 9 bases map to TRBD2. The V and J ends lost 6 bases and 5 bases, in that order; junction bases with no gene match: 4. The CDR3 covers 13 residues. CDR1 and CDR2 from the germline V gene are ENHRY and SYGVKD. The CDR3 spells CAISASGMETQYF. The CDR3 region has the DNA TGTGCCATCAGCGCTAGCGGGATGGAGACCCAGTACTTC.

This clone was detected only a few times. V usage is TRBV27 and J usage is TRBJ1-2, with 7 bases identical to TRBD1. Germline values: CDR1 MNHEY, CDR2 SMNVEV (reference sequence). The CDR3 contains 16 residues. After removal of 3 bases from V and 5 bases from J, the junction contained 12 bases not matched to a gene. The CDR3 coding sequence is TGTGCCAGCAGTTTTCGGTCGACAGGGCGGTTTTATGGCTACACCTTC. This codes for CASSFRSTGRFYGYTF.

The chain carries TRBV15 and TRBJ1-2; D call uncertain. The V gene's germline CDR1 is LNHNV and CDR2 YYDKDF (reference sequence). This CDR3 spans 15 amino acids. V was trimmed by 2 bases and J by 8 bases, leaving 18 bases between them. The CDR3 here is CATSRLSATGWGYTF. As DNA, the CDR3 is TGTGCCACCAGCAGATTAAGTGCCACCGGTTGGGGCTACACCTTC.

This clone was seen at least ten times. The chain combines TRBV21-1 with TRBJ2-3. TRBV21-1 is flagged as a pseudogene. This CDR3 has 14 amino acids. CDR3 loop: CASSLPTGTDTQYF. CDR3 DNA sequence: TGTGCCAGCAGCCTGCCCACCGGCACAGATACGCAGTATTTT.

The chain recombines TRBV6-6 with TRBJ2-7; D may be TRBD2 (5 bases). The CDR3 loop spans 15 amino acids. The germline V gene encodes CDR1 MNHNY and CDR2 SVGAGI (reference sequence). Trimming took off 4 bases at V and 1 base at J, with 14 bases between the two ends. CDR3 bases: TGTGCCAGCAGTTCGCCATCGGGAACGTCCTACGAGCAGTACTTC. It translates to CASSSPSGTSYEQYF.

The rearrangement joins TRBV9 to TRBJ1-6; D perhaps matches TRBD1 (5 bases). V lost 0 bases, J lost 9 bases, and 10 bases lay in between. The germline V gene has CDR1 SGDLS and CDR2 YYNGEE. This CDR3 is 14 amino acids long. In DNA form, the CDR3 reads TGTGCCAGCAGCGTAGCAGGGCAGGGTTCACCCCTCCACTTT. Protein: CASSVAGQGSPLHF.

The chain couples TRBV2 to TRBJ2-2; the D is unclear. This CDR3 has 14 amino acids. Germline V gives CDR1 SNHLY, CDR2 FYNNEI. Trimming took 7 bases from V and 1 from J, leaving 10 bases between them. Here the CDR3 reads CASTVKLNTGELFF. The CDR3 DNA is TGTGCCAGCACGGTAAAACTGAACACCGGGGAGCTGTTTTTT.

The V and J genes are TRBV27 and TRBJ2-1; 9 positions agree with TRBD1. The germline V gene encodes CDR1 MNHEY and CDR2 SMNVEV (reference sequence). V dropped 5 bases and J dropped 7; count of bases not matched to a gene: 9. This CDR3 is built from 15 residues. CDR3 DNA sequence: TGTGCCAGCAGTCCATTGGACAGGGGTGGAAATGAGCAGTTCTTC. The encoded protein is CASSPLDRGGNEQFF.

This clone was counted only a few times. This chain connects TRBV27 to TRBJ1-2; a weak D match, TRBD1 (5 bases). This CDR3 is built from 13 residues. Between the trimmed V and J ends, which lost 2 bases and 4 bases, there was a span of 8 bases. Germline V gives CDR1 MNHEY, CDR2 SMNVEV (reference sequence). CDR3 bases: TGTGCCAGCAGTTTAAGGGGCTCCTATGGCTACACCTTC. Protein sequence: CASSLRGSYGYTF.

The table lists this clone with many counts. The chain employs TRBV10-3 and TRBJ2-7; 8 bases map to TRBD1. Germline V gene lookup returns CDR1 ENHRY and CDR2 SYGVKD. The trim removed 5 bases at V and 3 bases at J, leaving 6 bases unmatched. CDR3 length: 14 amino acids. The CDR3 spells CAISTQGGDYEQYF. The CDR3 region has the DNA TGTGCCATCAGTACACAGGGGGGAGACTACGAGCAGTACTTC.

V gene TRBV4-3 combines with J gene TRBJ1-6; perhaps TRBD1 as D (6 bases). The V gene lost 2 bases and the J gene lost 2 bases, with 7 bases spanning the gap. The germline gives CDR1 LGHNA, CDR2 YSLEER. The CDR3 contains 15 residues. The CDR3 sequence is CASSQQGTYNSPLHF. As DNA, the CDR3 is TGCGCCAGCAGCCAACAGGGGACCTATAATTCACCCCTCCACTTT.

The gene calls are TRBV23-1 and TRBJ2-7; 7 nucleotides match TRBD2. TRBV23-1 is an ORF for which the function is uncertain. V lost 2 bases, J lost 0 bases, and 7 bases stayed unmatched. The CDR3 runs to 16 residues. CDR3 DNA sequence: TGCGCCAGCAGTCAAGGGGGGGAACAGAGCTCCTACGAGCAGTACGTC. Translated: CASSQGGEQSSYEQYV.

A few counts support this clone. This chain uses TRBV15 with TRBJ1-1; D gene unclear. Trimming stripped 5 bases from V and 3 bases from J, with 10 bases between. There are 13 residues in the CDR3. Germline values: CDR1 LNHNV, CDR2 YYDKDF (reference sequence). CDR3 DNA: TGTGCCACCAGCGTCGGGGTCGACACTGAAGCTTTCTTT. This encodes CATSVGVDTEAFF.

This clone was seen a handful of times. This sequence joins TRBV9 and TRBJ2-7; D unresolved. V lost 0 bases and J 1 base, leaving 14 bases between the germline ends. This CDR3 region has 16 residues. Germline V gene lookup returns CDR1 SGDLS and CDR2 YYNGEE. The CDR3 sequence: CASSVVLVADSYEQYV. The CDR3 DNA follows: TGTGCCAGCAGCGTAGTGTTGGTGGCTGATTCCTACGAGCAGTACGTC.

The chain links TRBV9 to TRBJ2-1; 15 nucleotides align to TRBD2. The CDR3 sequence is 16 residues long. CDR1 SGDLS and CDR2 YYNGEE come from the germline V gene. Losses at the gene ends were 3 bases for V and 10 bases for J; bases not matched to a gene: 8. The CDR3, as DNA: TGTGCCAGCAGCGGACCTAGGACTAGCGGGAGGGAAGAGCAGTTCTTC. Translating gives CASSGPRTSGREEQFF.

This clone was recorded many times. V usage is TRBV6-1 and J usage is TRBJ2-7; tentatively, D is TRBD2 (5 bases). Germline CDR1 is MNHNS and CDR2 is SASEGT. The CDR3 loop spans 13 amino acids. The germline V and J ends were trimmed by 11 bases and 0 bases, with 14 bases remaining between them. The DNA for the CDR3 is TGTGCCGGACGGGGATGGCCCTCCTACGAGCAGTACTTC. This translates into CAGRGWPSYEQYF.

This clone was seen a few times. The genes are TRBV4-3 and TRBJ1-5; perhaps TRBD1 as D (6 bases). Germline V gene sequence: CDR1 LGHNA, CDR2 YSLEER. The CDR3 totals 15 residues. Deletions cut 3 bases from V and 0 bases from J, with 9 bases between. CDR3: CASSQDRGSNQPQHF. The DNA for the CDR3 is TGCGCCAGCAGCCAGGACAGAGGTAGCAATCAGCCCCAGCATTTT.

The V gene is TRBV4-3, the J gene TRBJ2-4; D ambiguous. Germline CDR1 LGHNA, CDR2 YSLEER. The CDR3 is 15 amino acids. V was clipped by 1 base and J by 0 bases, with 7 bases between them. Here the CDR3 reads CASSQGSLAKNIQYF. CDR3 nucleotide sequence: TGCGCCAGCAGCCAAGGATCGCTAGCCAAAAACATTCAGTACTTC.

This clone occurred a few times. The chain has TRBV5-1 and TRBJ2-2, with unresolved D. Germline V gene sequence: CDR1 SGHRS, CDR2 YFSETQ. V was pared by 2 bases and J by 3 bases, with 17 bases between. The CDR3 consists of 17 residues. The CDR3 region is CASSLSKTDPDTGELFF. The CDR3, as DNA: TGCGCCAGCAGCTTATCGAAAACGGACCCGGACACCGGGGAGCTGTTTTTT.

The rearrangement joins TRBV6-5 to TRBJ1-1, with D possibly being TRBD1 (5 bases). CDR1 is MNHEY, CDR2 SVGAGI, per germline. The V and J ends lost 2 bases and 0 bases respectively, with 7 bases between them. The CDR3 covers 14 residues. CDR3 nucleotide sequence: TGTGCCAGCAGTTACGGACATATGAACACTGAAGCTTTCTTT. Protein: CASSYGHMNTEAFF.

At least ten counts were recorded for this clone. This sequence joins TRBV29-1 and TRBJ2-7; no reliable D call. The CDR3 has 12 amino acids. Trimming shortened V by 3 bases and J by 2 bases, and 8 bases separated the two germline ends. Germline V gene lookup returns CDR1 SQVTM and CDR2 ANQGSEA. DNA of the CDR3: TGCAGCGTTGAGACCGCAACCTACGAGCAGTACTTC. Its translation is CSVETATYEQYF.